Listed here are 8 T cell receptor beta chains from one sample, sequenced in a study of T cell changes during pregnancy in multiple sclerosis. Data came from immunoSEQ multiplex PCR; TCRdb stores just in-frame clones and leaves some out. Seen here are 45,000 to 50,000 clones, 91% observed once, and the top ten hold roughly 9.1%. This material consisted of CD8+ T cells from peripheral blood mononuclear cells, taken after pregnancy. Receptors were obtained from a female donor with multiple sclerosis, enrolled in a pregnancy study.

The chain couples TRBV19 to TRBJ2-3, with D possibly being TRBD2 (5 bases). Trimming pared 4 bases from V and 3 bases from J, leaving 8 bases between. The length of the CDR3 is 13 residues. Germline CDR1 LNHDA, CDR2 SQIVND (reference sequence). CDR3 sequence reads: CASSRTGTDTQYF. The DNA for the CDR3 is TGTGCCAGTAGTAGGACTGGAACAGATACGCAGTATTTT.

The gene calls are TRBV29-1 and TRBJ1-1; D is ambiguous. Germline V gene lookup returns CDR1 SQVTM and CDR2 ANQGSEA. Between the trimmed V and J ends, which lost 3 bases and 1 base, there was a span of 12 bases. This CDR3 has 14 residues. The CDR3 DNA follows: TGCAGCGTTGATGGGTACAGTTGGAACACTGAAGCTTTCTTT. Its translation is CSVDGYSWNTEAFF.

The rearrangement joins TRBV2 to TRBJ2-3; TRBD1 aligns across 11 bases. Looked up from germline, CDR1 is SNHLY and CDR2 is FYNNEI. V lost 7 bases, J lost 3 bases, and 12 bases stayed unmatched. This CDR3 has 17 amino acids. This CDR3 reads CASMTPWTGGQTDTQYF. In DNA, the CDR3 is TGTGCCAGCATGACACCTTGGACAGGGGGCCAGACAGATACGCAGTATTTT.

The V gene is TRBV25-1, the J gene TRBJ1-2; a weak D match, TRBD1 (5 bases). The length of the CDR3 is 14 residues. Trimming left V 1 base short and J 3 bases short, with 9 bases between. Germline V lookup: CDR1 MGHDK, CDR2 SYGVNS. CDR3 sequence: CASSELETDYGYTF. CDR3 in DNA: TGTGCCAGCAGTGAATTAGAGACAGACTATGGCTACACCTTC.

The chain is built from TRBV7-2 and TRBJ2-7; 12 bases fit TRBD2. CDR1 is SGHTA and CDR2 is FQGNSA in the germline V gene. The CDR3 is 15 residues long. J lost 7 bases, V lost 2 bases, and 6 bases had no gene match. The CDR3: CASSLWLAGGREQYF. CDR3 sequence (DNA): TGTGCCAGCAGCTTATGGCTAGCGGGGGGGCGTGAGCAGTACTTC.

The chain couples TRBV27 to TRBJ2-1, with unresolved D. The CDR3 covers 15 residues. V lost 5 bases, J lost 0 bases, and 11 bases lay in between. Germline V gives CDR1 MNHEY, CDR2 SMNVEV (reference sequence). The CDR3 nucleotides read TGTGCCAGCAGTAGACATTTGAGCTCCTACAATGAGCAGTTCTTC. Translation gives CASSRHLSSYNEQFF.

The chain has TRBV2 and TRBJ1-5; the D gene is possibly TRBD1 (6 bases). The germline V and J ends were trimmed by 6 bases and 0 bases, with 12 bases remaining between them. CDR3 length equals 15 residues. The germline gives CDR1 SNHLY, CDR2 FYNNEI. CDR3 loop: CASSRRTDSNQPQHF. CDR3 nucleotide sequence: TGTGCCAGCAGCCGCCGGACAGATAGCAATCAGCCCCAGCATTTT.

In DNA, the CDR3 is TGTGCCATCAGCGCCTCCGGTTTTTCTGAAGCTTTCTTT. Translated, it gives CAISASGFSEAFF. The chain is built from TRBV10-3 and TRBJ1-1; D gene ambiguous. Germline assignment: CDR1 ENHRY and CDR2 SYGVKD. Trimming shortened V by 6 bases and J by 6 bases, and 14 bases separated the two germline ends. The CDR3 has 13 amino acids.